This TCR beta chain was recovered during a study of T cells after posttransplantation cyclophosphamide. The study, taken as a whole, reports: Donor-recipient repertoire similarity was low at 1-2 months, rising over year one. After PTCy, TRB diversity resembled that of CNI/methotrexate controls. Skin or GI-infiltrating T cells shared few TRB sequences with blood.

Assay used: immunoSEQ multiplex PCR; TCRdb lists only in-frame clones, some missing. The sample lists 9,700 or so clones, roughly 90% occurring once. Sampled 1 year posttransplant, controls received myeloablative marrow transplants, methotrexate and a calcineurin inhibitor. Germline V gene data show CDR1 as KGHSH and CDR2 as LQKENI. There are 14 residues in the CDR3. J gave up 5 bases and V 3 bases, and 7 bases lay outside the gene matches. On this clone itself: Its antigen is undetermined.

The receptor was derived from a male patient aged 50 to 59 who received an allogeneic stem cell transplant from an unrelated donor, was CMV-positive, and had chronic GVHD only. A subset of T cells may come from the graft donor. The J gene is TRBJ2-7, the V gene TRBV18, with TRBD1 matching over 7 bases. The sample consisted of PBMCs, taken roughly 67 weeks after allogeneic stem cell transplant with calcineurin inhibitor and methotrexate. CDR3 nucleotides: TGTGCCAGCTCACCCCGGACAGGACCCAACGAGCAGTACTTC. Translating gives CASSPRTGPNEQYF.